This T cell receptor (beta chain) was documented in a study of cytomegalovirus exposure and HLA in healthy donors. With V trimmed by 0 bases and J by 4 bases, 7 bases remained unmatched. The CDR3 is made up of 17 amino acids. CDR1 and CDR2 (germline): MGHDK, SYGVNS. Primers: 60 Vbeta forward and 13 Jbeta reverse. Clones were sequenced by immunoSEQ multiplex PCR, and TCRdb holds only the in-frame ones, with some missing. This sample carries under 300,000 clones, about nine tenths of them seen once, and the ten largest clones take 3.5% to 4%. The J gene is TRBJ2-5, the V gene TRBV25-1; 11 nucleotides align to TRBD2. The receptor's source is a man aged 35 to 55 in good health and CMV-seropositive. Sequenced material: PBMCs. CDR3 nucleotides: TGTGCCAGCAGTGAATATGGCGCCGGGACTAGCGGAGAGACCCAGTACTTC. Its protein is CASSEYGAGTSGETQYF.